Shown below are 28 T cell receptor beta chains from a single sample sequenced in a study of beta chain features in type 1 diabetes. Reverse transcription of all isolated RNA meant that expressed TCRB transcripts were sequenced. This table comes from immunoSEQ multiplex PCR, and its TCRdb copy is limited to in-frame clones, with some not included. The table shows 140,000 to 150,000 clones, with 48% occurring only once. Sequencing input: Tregs from blood. The origin of the receptors is a man in his late teens or twenties in good health.

This clone turned up a few times. The V gene is TRBV28, the J gene TRBJ1-1, with D maybe TRBD1 (5 bases). Trimming pared 11 bases from V and 1 base from J, leaving 14 bases between. The CDR3 extends over 13 amino acids. The germline V gene has CDR1 MDHEN and CDR2 SYDVKM. CDR3 sequence: CAGHSYGNTEAFF. The DNA of the CDR3 is TGTGCCGGACACAGTTATGGGAACACTGAAGCTTTCTTT.

This clone has just a few counts. Other DNA sequences of this sample code for an identical CDR3. This chain connects TRBV7-9 to TRBJ1-2; 9 bases line up with TRBD1. The junction had 17 bases not matched to a gene; V was cut back by 7 bases and J by 8 bases. The CDR3 sequence is 16 residues long. Germline V lookup: CDR1 SEHNR, CDR2 FQNEAQ (reference sequence). The CDR3 is CASTLNWGQGRQGYTF. CDR3 DNA sequence: TGTGCCAGCACCCTGAATTGGGGACAGGGTAGGCAGGGCTACACCTTC.

The chain links TRBV28 to TRBJ1-6, with 9 bases aligning to TRBD1. The length of the CDR3 is 16 residues. V was pared by 5 bases and J by 10 bases, with 12 bases of the junction left unmatched. Germline CDR1 and CDR2: MDHEN and SYDVKM. CDR3 amino acids: CASSRPGQGIESPLHF. Written as DNA, the CDR3 is TGTGCCAGCAGTCGGCCGGGACAGGGAATAGAATCACCCCTCCACTTT. Filled out from reference TRBV28 and TRBJ1-6, the complete variable domain reads DVKVTQSSRYLVKRTGEKVFLECVQDMDHENMFWYRQDPGLGLRLIYFSYDVKMKEKGDIPEGYSVSREKKERFSLILESASTNQTSMYLCASSRPGQGIESPLHFGNGTRLTVT.

The CDR3 bases are TGTGCCAGTAGTATCATCCAGGGGTTTTTTAGCAATCAGCCCCAGCATTTT. Translating gives CASSIIQGFFSNQPQHF. V gene TRBV19 combines with J gene TRBJ1-5; D might be TRBD1 (6 bases). Trimming took 3 bases from V and 0 from J, leaving 15 bases between them. The CDR3 runs 17 residues. CDR1 is LNHDA and CDR2 is SQIVND in the germline V gene (reference sequence).

The rearrangement joins TRBV30 to TRBJ1-1; the D is unclear. The germline gives CDR1 GTSNPN, CDR2 SVGIG (reference sequence). The V and J ends lost 0 bases and 1 base respectively, with 18 bases between them. This CDR3 comprises 17 residues. CDR3 bases: TGTGCCTGGAGTGTAGGGTGGGGTCAACTAGGGAACACTGAAGCTTTCTTT. Translated, it gives CAWSVGWGQLGNTEAFF. Full variable domain (missing parts from reference TRBV30 and TRBJ1-1): SQTIHQWPATLVQPVGSPLSLECTVEGTSNPNLYWYRQAAGRGLQLLFYSVGIGQISSEVPQNLSASRPQDRQFILSSKKLLLSDSGFYLCAWSVGWGQLGNTEAFFGQGTRLTVV.

The CDR3 protein is CASSLVIVAGGNEQFF. CDR3 DNA sequence: TGTGCCAGCAGCTTAGTTATTGTAGCGGGAGGCAATGAGCAGTTCTTC. The chain recombines TRBV7-6 with TRBJ2-1, with 10 bases identical to TRBD2. The CDR3 runs to 16 residues. Germline V gene data show CDR1 as SGHVS and CDR2 as FNYEAQ. J was trimmed by 6 bases and V by 1 base; bases with no gene match: 6.

The CDR3 loop reads CATRQGNTGELFF. The DNA for the CDR3 is TGTGCCACCAGACAGGGAAACACCGGGGAGCTGTTTTTT. The rearrangement joins TRBV28 to TRBJ2-2, with 7 bases lining up with TRBD1. The V and J ends lost 10 bases and 2 bases, in that order; junction bases with no gene match: 4. This CDR3 spans 13 amino acids. The germline CDR1 and CDR2 sequences are MDHEN and SYDVKM.

The chain recombines TRBV6-1 with TRBJ1-2, with a tentative D call TRBD1 (6 bases). This CDR3 spans 18 amino acids. The germline gives CDR1 MNHNS, CDR2 SASEGT. V dropped 1 base and J dropped 0 bases, with 18 bases sitting between them. CDR3 nucleotide sequence: TGTGCCAGCAGTGAAGGGTGGGGGACAAACTCCCCTAACTATGGCTACACCTTC. This sequence encodes CASSEGWGTNSPNYGYTF.

This clone has a handful of counts. This chain links TRBV25-1 with TRBJ1-6, with TRBD1 matching over 9 bases. V lost 1 base to trimming and J lost 6 bases; unmatched junction nucleotides: 4. This CDR3 region has 16 residues. Germline lookup yields CDR1 MGHDK and CDR2 SYGVNS. This chain's CDR3 is CASSELGTGRNSPLHF. The CDR3 region has the DNA TGTGCCAGCAGTGAATTAGGGACAGGGCGTAATTCACCCCTCCACTTT.

The J gene is TRBJ1-6, the V gene TRBV6-5; D unresolved. Germline CDR1 MNHEY, CDR2 SVGAGI. The CDR3 runs to 15 residues. V was pared by 0 bases and J by 9 bases, with 12 bases between. The CDR3: CASSYSVVRGSPLHF. The CDR3 region has the DNA TGTGCCAGCAGTTACTCGGTGGTTCGGGGTTCACCCCTCCACTTT.

This clone came up a few times. Here the CDR3 DNA reads TGCGCCAGCAGCTTGTATAACTCGAGACACACAGATACGCAGTATTTT. This encodes CASSLYNSRHTDTQYF. This chain uses TRBV5-1 with TRBJ2-3; unclear D gene. Germline V CDR1 and CDR2: SGHRS, YFSETQ. This CDR3 comprises 16 residues. The ends were cut back, 1 base at V and 2 bases at J, with 14 bases in the middle.

V gene TRBV7-9 combines with J gene TRBJ2-7; TRBD2 might be the D (5 bases). The CDR3 runs 14 residues. Trimming removed 7 bases at V and 6 bases at J, with 19 bases between. Germline V gene data show CDR1 as SEHNR and CDR2 as FQNEAQ (reference sequence). The CDR3 protein is CASTLRGSRGEQYF. DNA of the CDR3: TGTGCCAGCACCCTCCGGGGTAGTCGGGGCGAGCAGTACTTC. Combining the CDR3 with reference TRBV7-9 and TRBJ2-7 gives the whole variable domain DTGVSQNPRHKITKRGQNVTFRCDPISEHNRLYWYRQTLGQGPEFLTYFQNEAQLEKSRLLSDRFSAERPKGSFSTLEIQRTEQGDSAMYLCASTLRGSRGEQYFGPGTRLTVT.

The rearrangement links TRBV19 to TRBJ2-7; the match to TRBD1 covers 8 bases. The CDR3 sequence is 15 residues long. Trimming cost V 1 base and J 3 bases; bases outside gene matches: 5. Germline V lookup: CDR1 LNHDA, CDR2 SQIVND (reference sequence). CDR3 DNA sequence: TGTGCCAGTAGTATAGTGGCAGGGGGCAGCTACGAGCAGTACTTC. Encoded protein: CASSIVAGGSYEQYF.

The CDR3: CASSQDEGDRGAPLHF. CDR3 in DNA: TGTGCCAGCAGCCAAGATGAGGGGGACAGGGGAGCACCCCTCCACTTT. The V call is TRBV4-2, the J call TRBJ1-6; 10 positions match TRBD1. CDR1 and CDR2 from the germline V gene are LGHNA and YNFKEQ. The CDR3 is 16 residues long. Losses at the gene ends were 0 bases for V and 11 bases for J; bases not matched to a gene: 7.

The chain has TRBV21-1 and TRBJ1-4; the table gives TRBD1 as D, unverified against the DNA. TRBV21-1 is given as a pseudogene. CDR3 length: 17 residues. The CDR3 nucleotides are TGTGCCAGCAGCAAAGTGGGGAGACAGGGTAGGAGCGAAAAACTGTTTTTT. Protein sequence: CASSKVGRQGRSEKLFF.

This chain joins TRBV11-1 and TRBJ2-3; D is ambiguous. The CDR3 spans 14 residues. Per germline, CDR1 SGHAT and CDR2 FQDESV (reference sequence). Trimming took 4 bases from V and 0 from J, leaving 8 bases between them. In DNA, the CDR3 is TGTGCCAGCAGCTGGAGTAGTAGCACAGATACGCAGTATTTT. It codes for CASSWSSSTDTQYF.

In its sample, this clone was seen a few times. The J gene is TRBJ1-3, the V gene TRBV6-5; a weak D match, TRBD1 (5 bases). V lost 2 bases to trimming and J lost 7 bases, with 15 bases between them. Germline CDR1 and CDR2: MNHEY and SVGAGI. This CDR3 contains 15 residues. The CDR3 sequence is CASSYAGGRGNTIYF. The CDR3 coding sequence is TGTGCCAGCAGTTACGCGGGGGGACGAGGGAACACCATATATTTT.

V gene TRBV4-3 combines with J gene TRBJ2-5; a weak D match, TRBD2 (5 bases). V lost 3 bases and J 5 bases, leaving 13 bases between the germline ends. The CDR3 has 14 residues. The germline V gene encodes CDR1 LGHNA and CDR2 YSLEER. Here the CDR3 DNA reads TGCGCCAGCAGCCAGAGGGCCCTCGGGGAGACCCAGTACTTC. Translating it yields CASSQRALGETQYF.

Comment on this clone: Other DNA sequences from this sample encode an identical CDR3 as well. This chain connects TRBV18 to TRBJ2-2; no firm D call. This CDR3 comprises 14 residues. Germline V CDR1 and CDR2: KGHSH, LQKENI. Trimming removed 6 bases from V and 2 bases from J, with 10 bases in between. CDR3 DNA sequence: TGTGCCAGCTCCCCAGCCACAAACACCGGGGAGCTGTTTTTT. This gives the protein CASSPATNTGELFF.

This clone was picked up a small number of times. The chain recombines TRBV7-2 with TRBJ2-5, with 7 nucleotides matching TRBD2. The J call is uncertain, as TRBJ2-7 better fits the DNA end. The CDR3 contains 13 residues. Germline values: CDR1 SGHTA, CDR2 FQGNSA. This chain's CDR3 is CASSLTGGYEQYF. The CDR3 DNA is TGTGCCAGCAGCCTCACGGGGGGCTACGAGCAGTACTTC.

This clone showed up just a few times. This sequence joins TRBV29-1 and TRBJ2-1; TRBD2 is a possible D gene (5 bases). CDR1 is SQVTM, CDR2 ANQGSEA, per germline. This CDR3 spans 11 amino acids. V shed 6 bases and J shed 11 bases, with 14 bases lying between them. For the CDR3, the DNA is TGCAGCGTAAGACTGACTACGAAGCAGTTCTTC. Its protein is CSVRLTTKQFF.

The J gene is TRBJ1-6, the V gene TRBV7-9; D is possibly TRBD1 (5 bases). Trimming left V 1 base short and J 9 bases short, with 16 bases between. From germline, CDR1 is SEHNR and CDR2 FQNEAQ (reference sequence). The CDR3 length is 16 residues. As DNA, the CDR3 is TGTGCCAGCAGCTTAGTGGTAACAGGTTTGGCTTCACCCCTCCACTTT. Protein: CASSLVVTGLASPLHF.

This rearrangement joins TRBV9 to TRBJ2-7, with 9 bases lining up with TRBD1. The CDR3 consists of 15 residues. V dropped 4 bases and J dropped 1; count of bases not matched to a gene: 6. Germline V gene lookup returns CDR1 SGDLS and CDR2 YYNGEE. The CDR3 DNA follows: TGTGCCAGCAGCCAGGACAGGGGACCATCCTACGAGCAGTACTTC. It translates to CASSQDRGPSYEQYF.

The chain combines TRBV5-6 with TRBJ1-5, with 11 bases matching TRBD1. This CDR3 region has 18 residues. V trimming: 3 bases; J trimming: 2 bases; junction bases outside the gene matches: 10. Germline V gene data show CDR1 as SGHDT and CDR2 as YYEEEE. The CDR3 here is CASSSTGTGGPGNQPQHF. CDR3 DNA sequence: TGTGCCAGCAGCTCAACCGGGACAGGGGGGCCCGGCAATCAGCCCCAGCATTTT. The variable domain in full, with the rest retrieved from reference TRBV5-6 and TRBJ1-5, is DAGVTQSPTHLIKTRGQQVTLRCSPKSGHDTVSWYQQALGQGPQFIFQYYEEEERQRGNFPDRFSGHQFPNYSSELNVNALLLGDSALYLCASSSTGTGGPGNQPQHFGDGTRLSIL.

This sequence joins TRBV27 and TRBJ2-5, with D possibly TRBD1 on 7 matching bases. The V and J ends lost 2 bases and 4 bases respectively, with 8 bases between them. Germline CDR1 and CDR2: MNHEY and SMNVEV (reference sequence). The CDR3 runs to 13 residues. As DNA, the CDR3 is TGTGCCAGCAGTTTACAGGGGGGAGAGACCCAGTACTTC. It specifies CASSLQGGETQYF.

The gene calls are TRBV7-3 and TRBJ2-1, with 9 bases matching TRBD1. Germline values: CDR1 SGHTA, CDR2 FQGTGA. Germline trimming cut 1 base from V and 7 bases from J; bases unmatched to any gene: 14. The CDR3 spans 18 residues. The CDR3 loop is CASSLRTTGTGRSNEQFF. The CDR3 DNA is TGTGCCAGCAGCTTAAGGACGACCGGGACAGGGAGATCGAATGAGCAGTTCTTC.

J is TRBJ2-2 and V is TRBV18; 7 nucleotides align to TRBD1. With V trimmed by 4 bases and J by 3 bases, 5 bases remained unmatched. Per the germline V gene, CDR1 is KGHSH and CDR2 is LQKENI. The CDR3 is 15 amino acids. CDR3 loop: CASSRGQVDTGELFF. DNA of the CDR3: TGTGCCAGCTCACGCGGACAGGTAGACACCGGGGAGCTGTTTTTT.

The gene calls are TRBV7-3 and TRBJ2-1; TRBD1 might be the D (5 bases). The CDR3 has 14 residues. Trimming stripped 2 bases from V and 9 bases from J, with 14 bases between. Germline-derived CDR1 and CDR2 are SGHTA and FQGTGA. As DNA, the CDR3 is TGTGCCAGCAGCTTACGTCCGATAAGGGGTGAGCAGTTCTTC. Amino acid sequence: CASSLRPIRGEQFF.